These T cell receptor beta chains were read from a single sample in a study of glioma-infiltrating T cells. TCRdb processed the multiplex PCR reads anew with MiXCR; each CDR3 protein has one entry. Found here are about 89,000 distinct CDR3 sequences, 20% to 25% of them singletons; the top ten hold roughly 7%. The sequenced sample consisted of glioma tissue, nonneoplastic brain tissue, or PBMCs (not recorded which). Source of these receptors: a human donor with low-grade glioma or glioblastoma, undergoing nonglioma brain surgery, or in good health (not recorded which). Each CDR3 is given with its conserved first and last residue. The D gene is left open where the match is weak. Only some rows state a clone size, as once, few, many or a class for expanded clones.

j_call clone_size d_call v_call cdr3_aa cdr3_nt
TRBJ2-3 many - TRBV18 CASSPPGRPDTQYF TGTGCCAGCTCACCACCGGGACGCCCAGATACGCAGTATTTT
TRBJ2-5 many TRBD2 TRBV6-1 CASMGSGPQETQYF TGTGCCAGCATGGGTAGCGGGCCCCAAGAGACCCAGTACTTC
TRBJ2-5 - - TRBV3-1 CASSQVGPTAKRAQYF TGTGCCAGCAGCCAAGTGGGACCCACAGCCAAGAGGGCCCAGTACTTC
TRBJ2-3 many TRBD2 TRBV2 CASSRGGAPDTQYF TGTGCCAGCAGTCGCGGGGGGGCACCAGATACGCAGTATTTT
TRBJ1-5 many TRBD1 TRBV12-3/TRBV12-4 CASRPTGEGNQPQHF TGTGCCAGCAGACCAACAGGGGAGGGTAATCAGCCCCAGCATTTT
TRBJ1-4 few TRBD1 TRBV5-4 CASSARTGATNEKLFF TGTGCCAGCAGCGCAAGAACAGGGGCAACTAATGAAAAACTGTTTTTT
TRBJ1-5 many TRBD1 TRBV3-1 CASSRGQVNQPQHF TGTGCCAGCAGCCGAGGACAGGTCAATCAGCCCCAGCATTTT
TRBJ1-4 few - TRBV7-9 CASSARQGIEKLFF TGTGCCAGCAGCGCGCGGCAGGGGATCGAAAAACTGTTTTTT
TRBJ2-1 many TRBD1 TRBV16 CASSQTGAEQFF TGTGCCAGCAGCCAGACAGGGGCTGAGCAGTTCTTC
TRBJ1-1 - - TRBV19 CASKIGAQNTEAFF TGTGCCAGTAAAATCGGGGCCCAGAACACTGAAGCTTTCTTT
TRBJ1-2 many - TRBV10-3 CAISQTESNYGYTF TGTGCCATCAGTCAGACGGAATCTAACTATGGCTACACCTTC
TRBJ1-2 - TRBD1 TRBV5-4 CASSLATGTANYGYTF TGTGCCAGCAGCTTGGCTACCGGGACAGCTAACTATGGCTACACCTTC
TRBJ2-2 many - TRBV25-1 CATKDLGGENTGELFF TGTGCCACCAAGGATCTTGGGGGCGAGAACACCGGGGAGCTGTTTTTT
TRBJ2-7 many TRBD1 TRBV12-3/TRBV12-4 CASSFDAGTGPHQEYF TGTGCCAGCAGTTTCGATGCCGGGACAGGACCTCATCAGGAGTACTTC
TRBJ1-1 - - TRBV20-1 CSARPHGGNTEAFF TGCAGTGCTAGACCTCACGGAGGGAACACTGAAGCTTTCTTT
TRBJ1-2 many - TRBV2 CASTHARLNYGYTF TGTGCCAGCACTCACGCGAGGCTGAACTATGGCTACACCTTC
TRBJ2-3 many - TRBV12-3/TRBV12-4 CASSFGAPADTQYF TGTGCCAGCAGTTTTGGAGCACCTGCGGATACGCAGTATTTT
TRBJ1-5 many - TRBV7-8 CASSLEPGNRSNQPQHF TGTGCCAGCAGCTTAGAGCCGGGGAATAGGAGCAATCAGCCCCAGCATTTT
TRBJ1-1 - - TRBV5-1 CASSPESQLNTEAFF TGCGCCAGCAGCCCCGAGTCCCAGTTGAACACTGAAGCTTTCTTT
TRBJ2-1 few - TRBV2 CASSEYYEQFF TGTGCCAGCAGTGAATACTATGAGCAGTTCTTC
TRBJ1-2 many - TRBV2 CASSEVAGALHGYTF TGTGCCAGCAGTGAAGTCGCAGGGGCCCTCCATGGCTACACCTTC
TRBJ1-4 - - TRBV10-2 CASSENQGRPILF TGCGCCAGCAGTGAGAACCAGGGCCGACCTATCCTTTTT
TRBJ2-7 many - TRBV28 CASSLLLTFSYEQYF TGTGCCAGCAGTTTATTGTTGACTTTTTCCTACGAGCAGTACTTC
TRBJ2-7 few - TRBV7-9 CASSLEGSPREQYF TGTGCCAGCAGCTTAGAGGGGTCCCCTAGGGAGCAGTACTTC
TRBJ2-3 many TRBD1 TRBV30 CAWNRGTRDTQYF TGTGCCTGGAACAGGGGAACAAGGGATACGCAGTATTTT
TRBJ1-1 many - TRBV6-1 CASSSGANAFF TGTGCCAGCAGCTCCGGGGCCAACGCTTTCTTT
TRBJ2-2 - - TRBV11-2 CASSLVGTGELFF TGTGCCAGCAGCTTAGTCGGCACCGGGGAGCTGTTTTTT
TRBJ2-7 few - TRBV2 CASSYTRYEQYF TGTGCCAGCAGTTATACTAGGTACGAGCAGTACTTC
TRBJ2-3 - - TRBV3-1 CASSPVGVRTDTQYF TGTGCCAGCAGTCCCGTTGGGGTAAGGACAGATACGCAGTATTTT